These T cell receptor beta chains were read from a single sample in a study of response to subunit inactivated influenza vaccine. Using its own MiXCR run on the RT-PCR reads, TCRdb lists one record per CDR3 protein. The data show approximately 500,000 distinct CDR3 sequences, 10% to 15% seen once. Specimen: PBMCs from blood, collected roughly 6 weeks after vaccination. These receptors were collected from a man in his fifties or sixties who received an inactivated influenza vaccine. Each CDR3 is given with its conserved first and last residue. A D gene is named only where the DNA matches it firmly. Clone size appears in some rows only: once, few, many, or a class for an expanded clone.

j_gene,v_gene,abundance,d_gene,CDR3aa,CDR3nt
TRBJ2-2,TRBV20-1,-,-,CSAIQQGRNTGELFF,TGCAGTGCTATACAACAGGGACGGAACACCGGGGAGCTGTTTTTT
TRBJ2-7,TRBV12-3/TRBV12-4,few,-,CASSALGDEQYF,TGTGCCAGCAGCGCACTGGGCGACGAGCAGTACTTC
TRBJ1-1,TRBV20-1,-,TRBD1,CSASYRGYTEAFF,TGCAGTGCTAGCTACAGGGGCTACACTGAAGCTTTCTTT
TRBJ2-3,TRBV28,few,TRBD2,CATSGRSRDTQYF,TGTGCAACCAGCGGGAGGTCGCGGGATACGCAGTATTTT
TRBJ1-1,TRBV12-3/TRBV12-4,few,TRBD1,CASSPDRGRTEAFF,TGTGCCAGCAGCCCCGACAGGGGGCGAACTGAAGCTTTCTTT
TRBJ2-1,TRBV7-2,few,-,CASSLSRLVSSYNEQFF,TGTGCCAGCAGCTTATCACGGTTAGTTAGCTCCTACAATGAGCAGTTCTTC
TRBJ2-1,TRBV7-2,-,-,CASSLVGTQNNEQFF,TGTGCCAGCAGCTTAGTCGGGACACAGAACAATGAGCAGTTCTTC
TRBJ1-5,TRBV12-3/TRBV12-4,many,-,CASSPDGLSNQPQHF,TGTGCCAGCAGCCCTGACGGTCTTAGCAATCAGCCCCAGCATTTT
TRBJ2-1,TRBV20-1,-,-,CSAMTGRLHNEQFF,TGCAGTGCTATGACAGGACGCTTGCACAATGAGCAGTTCTTC
TRBJ2-1,TRBV5-1,few,-,CASTPSSFSYNEQFF,TGCGCCAGCACTCCCAGCTCATTCTCCTACAATGAGCAGTTCTTC
TRBJ1-1,TRBV20-1,many,TRBD1,CSAPSEGALNTEAFF,TGCAGTGCGCCGAGTGAGGGGGCCTTGAACACTGAAGCTTTCTTT
TRBJ2-3,TRBV29-1,many,-,CSVEDRRHPPTQYF,TGCAGCGTTGAAGATAGGCGGCACCCACCTACGCAGTATTTT
TRBJ2-7,TRBV20-1,many,TRBD1,CSARDRAGTGVYEQYF,TGCAGTGCTAGAGACCGGGCCGGGACAGGGGTATACGAGCAGTACTTC
TRBJ2-3,TRBV11-2,few,-,CASSRKSFSTDTQYF,TGTGCCAGCAGCCGGAAGAGCTTTAGCACAGATACGCAGTATTTT
TRBJ2-3,TRBV20-1,many,-,CSARRTPVTTDTQYF,TGCAGTGCTAGAAGGACGCCGGTCACCACAGATACGCAGTATTTT
TRBJ2-3,TRBV15,-,-,CATRQGLTADTQYF,TGTGCCACCAGGCAAGGACTGACGGCAGATACGCAGTATTTT
TRBJ2-5,TRBV2,-,-,CASSGQFQETQYF,TGTGCCAGCAGTGGACAGTTCCAAGAGACCCAGTACTTC
TRBJ2-6,TRBV10-3,few,-,CAISVEGSGANVLTF,TGTGCCATCAGTGTGGAGGGCTCTGGGGCCAACGTCCTGACTTTC
TRBJ1-1,TRBV7-6,few,-,CASSFLGPGDTEAFF,TGTGCCAGCAGCTTTCTCGGCCCGGGGGACACTGAAGCTTTCTTT
TRBJ2-1,TRBV20-1,-,TRBD2,CSARDLKTSGGNEQFF,TGCAGTGCTAGAGATCTAAAGACTAGCGGGGGCAATGAGCAGTTCTTC
TRBJ1-3,TRBV20-1,many,TRBD1,CSARQGANSGNTIYF,TGCAGTGCTAGACAGGGGGCGAACTCTGGAAACACCATATATTTT
TRBJ2-7,TRBV3-1,few,-,CASSPNGPRDEQYF,TGTGCCAGCAGCCCGAACGGGCCACGGGACGAGCAGTACTTC
TRBJ2-1,TRBV24-1,few,-,CAYFPGDEQFF,TGTGCCTATTTCCCAGGGGACGAGCAGTTCTTC
TRBJ1-1,TRBV20-1,-,-,CSAKVGSMNTEAFF,TGCAGTGCTAAGGTAGGCAGCATGAACACTGAAGCTTTCTTT
TRBJ2-7,TRBV7-2,few,TRBD2,CASSYSGLAIYEQYF,TGTGCCAGCAGCTACTCGGGACTAGCGATATACGAGCAGTACTTC
TRBJ2-6,TRBV10-3,many,TRBD1,CAISSGQPTVAGANVLTF,TGTGCCATCAGTTCGGGACAGCCAACGGTGGCTGGGGCCAACGTCCTGACTTTC
TRBJ1-4,TRBV3-1,few,TRBD1,CASSRRQGVVEKLFF,TGTGCCAGCAGCAGACGACAGGGAGTGGTTGAAAAACTGTTTTTT
TRBJ2-1,TRBV12-3/TRBV12-4,-,-,CASSGTLTRAEEQFF,TGTGCCAGCAGTGGGACTTTGACTAGGGCTGAGGAGCAGTTCTTC
TRBJ2-2,TRBV15,-,TRBD2,CATSKLAGMGTGELFF,TGTGCCACCAGCAAACTAGCGGGAATGGGCACCGGGGAGCTGTTTTTT
TRBJ2-7,TRBV20-1,many,-,CSARAPRETRYSYEQYF,TGCAGTGCTAGAGCCCCTCGCGAAACTAGGTACTCCTACGAGCAGTACTTC
TRBJ2-7,TRBV4-3,-,TRBD2,CASSQDWGAGRGYEQYF,TGCGCCAGCAGCCAAGATTGGGGCGCAGGGCGGGGGTACGAGCAGTACTTC
TRBJ2-1,TRBV5-1,few,-,CASSYAGTLSGNYNEQFF,TGCGCCAGCAGCTACGCGGGGACATTAAGCGGGAACTACAATGAGCAGTTCTTC
TRBJ2-7,TRBV4-2,many,TRBD1,CASSRHSGTAYEQYF,TGTGCCAGCAGCCGCCATTCCGGGACAGCCTACGAGCAGTACTTC
TRBJ2-3,TRBV12-3/TRBV12-4,many,-,CASSLMGPSTDTQYF,TGTGCCAGCAGTTTAATGGGTCCTAGCACAGATACGCAGTATTTT
TRBJ1-5,TRBV6-5,few,-,CASFYRPGQPQHF,TGTGCCAGCTTTTACAGGCCAGGGCAGCCCCAGCATTTT
TRBJ2-7,TRBV20-1,-,-,CSAIYGSTYEQYF,TGCAGTGCTATTTACGGCAGCACCTACGAGCAGTACTTC
TRBJ2-1,TRBV27,-,TRBD2,CASSYASGGARGEQFF,TGTGCCAGCAGTTATGCTAGCGGGGGAGCCCGCGGAGAGCAGTTCTTC
TRBJ2-7,TRBV28,few,-,CASSLNDLGYEQYF,TGTGCCAGCAGTTTAAACGACCTAGGCTACGAGCAGTACTTC
TRBJ2-2,TRBV20-1,-,TRBD1,CSAPTGGIAGELFF,TGCAGTGCTCCCACAGGGGGGATTGCCGGGGAGCTGTTTTTT